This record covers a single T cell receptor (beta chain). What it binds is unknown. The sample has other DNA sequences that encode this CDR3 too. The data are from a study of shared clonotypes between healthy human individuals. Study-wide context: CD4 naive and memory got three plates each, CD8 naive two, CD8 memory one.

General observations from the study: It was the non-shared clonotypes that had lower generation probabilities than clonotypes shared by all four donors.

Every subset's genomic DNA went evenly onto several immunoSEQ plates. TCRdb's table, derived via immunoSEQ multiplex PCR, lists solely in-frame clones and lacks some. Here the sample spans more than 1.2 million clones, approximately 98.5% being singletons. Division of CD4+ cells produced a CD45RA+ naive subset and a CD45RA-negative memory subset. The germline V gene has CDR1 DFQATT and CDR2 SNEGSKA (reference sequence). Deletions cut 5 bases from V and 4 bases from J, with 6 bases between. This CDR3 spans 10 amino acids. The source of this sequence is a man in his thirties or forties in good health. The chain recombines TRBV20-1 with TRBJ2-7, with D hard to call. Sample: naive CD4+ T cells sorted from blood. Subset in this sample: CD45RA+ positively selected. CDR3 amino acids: CSALEYEQYF. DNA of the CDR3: TGCAGTGCTTTAGAGTACGAGCAGTACTTC.